A single T cell receptor (beta chain) is shown here with its context. This entry belongs to a study of blood T cell repertoires in COVID-19. Whole-study context: The United States, Italy and Spain supplied acute and convalescent COVID-19 samples. Nucleic acid was either cDNA or gDNA, and it came from T cells, B-cell-depleted T cells, or PBMCs.

This CDR3 spans 15 amino acids. The trim removed 5 bases at V and 9 bases at J, leaving 13 bases unmatched. CDR1 is MDHEN, CDR2 SYDVKM, per germline. In the authors' workflow: Reference gene primer amplification in the assay estimated nucleated cell counts. Clones were read by immunoSEQ multiplex PCR, and TCRdb kept only the in-frame ones, dropping some. V and J calls and clone size are given by that table; D and trimming were obtained from the DNA. The sample holds about 140,000 clones, about 90% seen once. The chain recombines TRBV28 with TRBJ1-3, with 7 bases aligning to TRBD1. Sequenced material: peripheral blood. This TCR was sampled from a woman aged 60-75 years with acute or convalescent COVID-19. Here the CDR3 reads CASSPTPTGDSTIYF. The CDR3 nucleotides read TGTGCCAGCAGTCCTACCCCTACAGGGGACAGCACCATATATTTT.